Each of the 25 T cell receptor beta chains below was sequenced from the same sample in a study of blood T cell repertoires in COVID-19. Using immunoSEQ multiplex PCR, the repertoire was profiled, and TCRdb retains in-frame clones only, with some absent. The sample lists over 150,000 clones; around four fifths were seen once. The specimen sequenced was peripheral blood. Receptors were obtained from an elderly woman with COVID-19, enrolled during active disease.

The chain links TRBV3-1 (or the pseudogene TRBV3-2) to TRBJ2-7, with D possibly being TRBD1 (8 bases). CDR3 length: 16 residues. The germline V and J ends were trimmed by 1 base and 2 bases, with 15 bases remaining between them. The germline V gene has CDR1 LGHDT and CDR2 YNNKEL (reference sequence). CDR3 region: CASSQGGQAGAYEQYF. CDR3 coding DNA: TGTGCCAGCAGCCAAGGGGGACAGGCGGGAGCCTACGAGCAGTACTTC.

The chain employs TRBV21-1 and TRBJ1-1; the listed D gene, TRBD1, was not tested against the DNA. TRBV21-1 constitutes a pseudogene. CDR3 length: 14 residues. CDR3 protein: CASSKERGQSEAFF. CDR3 DNA: TGTGCCAGCAGCAAAGAGAGGGGACAGAGTGAAGCTTTCTTT.

This clone was observed a handful of times. J is TRBJ2-5 and V is TRBV7-3; D remains unclear. The CDR3 consists of 15 residues. Germline CDR1 and CDR2: SGHTA and FQGTGA. V was trimmed by 2 bases and J by 4 bases, leaving 14 bases between them. Here the CDR3 DNA reads TGTGCCAGCAGCTTAGGTGGGCAACCAACAGAGACCCAGTACTTC. Encoded protein: CASSLGGQPTETQYF.

The genes are TRBV15 and TRBJ1-3; the match to TRBD1 covers 11 bases. This CDR3 spans 15 amino acids. Germline CDR1 LNHNV, CDR2 YYDKDF (reference sequence). The J segment lost 3 bases and the V segment lost 6 bases, leaving 4 bases of the junction unmatched. In DNA form, the CDR3 reads TGTGCCACCAGTAGGGACAGGGGGTTTGGAAACACCATATATTTT. As protein: CATSRDRGFGNTIYF.

V is TRBV12-3 or TRBV12-4 and J is TRBJ1-2, with D possibly TRBD1 on 6 matching bases. With 4 bases removed from V and 4 bases from J, the gap between germline ends came to 10 bases. The CDR3 length is 13 residues. In DNA form, the CDR3 reads TGTGCCAGCAGTTCAGGGGAAGGCTATGGCTACACCTTC. It encodes CASSSGEGYGYTF.

This chain uses TRBV28 with TRBJ1-3; D is possibly TRBD1 (6 bases). The V gene lost 4 bases and the J gene lost 6 bases, with 13 bases spanning the gap. This CDR3 comprises 14 residues. Germline V gene data show CDR1 as MDHEN and CDR2 as SYDVKM. CDR3 amino acids: CASSSQGRENTIYF. CDR3 nucleotides: TGTGCCAGCAGTTCACAGGGTAGGGAAAACACCATATATTTT.

This chain connects TRBV11-2 to TRBJ2-1; D might be TRBD2 (5 bases). The CDR3 spans 15 residues. Deletions cut 0 bases from V and 3 bases from J, with 9 bases between. Germline CDR1 and CDR2: SGHAT and FQNNGV. CDR3 DNA sequence: TGTGCCAGCAGCTTAGATCGGGGTATCTACAATGAGCAGTTCTTC. Its translation: CASSLDRGIYNEQFF.

The table lists this clone with a few counts. The chain couples TRBV5-5 to TRBJ1-2; TRBD1 might be the D (6 bases). Deletions cut 2 bases from V and 6 bases from J, with 14 bases between. Germline CDR1 reads SGHKS; CDR2 reads YYEKEE (reference sequence). The CDR3 loop spans 14 amino acids. CDR3 sequence: CASSLRQALDGYTF. DNA for the CDR3: TGTGCCAGCAGCTTAAGACAGGCCCTCGATGGCTACACCTTC. The full variable domain, rest sourced from reference TRBV5-5 and TRBJ1-2, is DAGVTQSPTHLIKTRGQQVTLRCSPISGHKSVSWYQQVLGQGPQFIFQYYEKEERGRGNFPDRFSARQFPNYSSELNVNALLLGDSALYLCASSLRQALDGYTFGSGTRLTVV.

The chain combines TRBV20-1 with TRBJ2-6; 7 nucleotides match TRBD1. The CDR3 loop spans 14 amino acids. The V segment lost 3 bases and the J segment 2 bases; nucleotides outside the gene matches: 1. From germline, CDR1 is DFQATT and CDR2 SNEGSKA (reference sequence). The CDR3: CSASGTAGANVLTF. The CDR3 nucleotides are TGCAGTGCTAGTGGGACAGCTGGGGCCAACGTCCTGACTTTC.

The chain carries TRBV18 and TRBJ1-1, with a weak D call TRBD1 (5 bases). V shed 3 bases and J shed 1 base, with 15 bases lying between them. The germline V gene encodes CDR1 KGHSH and CDR2 LQKENI. The CDR3 has 16 residues. The CDR3, as DNA: TGTGCCAGCTCACCCATCTCAGGGCGCGGGAACACTGAAGCTTTCTTT. Its protein product is CASSPISGRGNTEAFF.

The chain recombines TRBV4-1 with TRBJ1-2; D is uncertain. The V gene's germline CDR1 is MGHRA and CDR2 YSYEKL. The CDR3 totals 17 residues. V was pared by 3 bases and J by 7 bases, with 24 bases between. The CDR3 nucleotides read TGCGCCAGCAGCCACCCGGCCGCCTTTATCTCGGCGGGTGGCTACACCTTC. Amino acids: CASSHPAAFISAGGYTF.

The chain has TRBV19 and TRBJ1-5; tentative D call: TRBD1 (6 bases). This CDR3 has 13 residues. CDR1 is LNHDA, CDR2 SQIVND, per germline (reference sequence). The ends were cut back, 5 bases at V and 9 bases at J, with 14 bases in the middle. CDR3 loop: CASSPEGDRPQHF. CDR3 DNA sequence: TGTGCCAGTAGTCCCGAGGGGGATCGGCCCCAGCATTTT. Filled out from reference TRBV19 and TRBJ1-5, the complete variable domain reads DGGITQSPKYLFRKEGQNVTLSCEQNLNHDAMYWYRQDPGQGLRLIYYSQIVNDFQKGDIAEGYSVSREKKESFPLTVTSAQKNPTAFYLCASSPEGDRPQHFGDGTRLSIL.

The chain recombines TRBV4-2 with TRBJ2-1, with 11 bases aligning to TRBD2. CDR1 LGHNA and CDR2 YNFKEQ come from the germline V gene. V shed 1 base, J shed 6 bases, and the junction held 14 bases outside the gene matches. The CDR3 is made up of 19 amino acids. CDR3 DNA sequence: TGTGCCAGCAGCCAAGGGGTAGCGGGGGGGCCGCGCATCGGCAATGAGCAGTTCTTC. It yields the protein CASSQGVAGGPRIGNEQFF.

The J gene is TRBJ1-2, the V gene TRBV2; the D is unclear. In germline, CDR1 is SNHLY, CDR2 FYNNEI. The CDR3 has 13 residues. V shed 9 bases and J shed 4 bases, with 15 bases lying between them. In nucleotides, the CDR3 is TGTGCCAGGGGCATTGGAAGATCCTATGGCTACACCTTC. This sequence encodes CARGIGRSYGYTF.

In its sample, this clone was seen once. This rearrangement joins TRBV5-5 to TRBJ1-2; no definite D call. This CDR3 is 14 amino acids long. Between the trimmed V and J ends, which lost 0 bases and 2 bases, there was a span of 8 bases. Germline V gene lookup returns CDR1 SGHKS and CDR2 YYEKEE (reference sequence). Here the CDR3 reads CASSLEQNNYGYTF. In nucleotides, the CDR3 is TGTGCCAGCAGCTTGGAACAGAACAACTATGGCTACACCTTC.

The V call is TRBV10-2, the J call TRBJ1-1; no firm D call. Per the germline V gene, CDR1 is WSHSY and CDR2 is SAAADI. Trimming took off 7 bases at V and 0 bases at J, with 9 bases between the two ends. This CDR3 is built from 13 residues. CDR3 loop: CASNREVNTEAFF. CDR3 DNA: TGCGCCAGCAATAGGGAGGTGAACACTGAAGCTTTCTTT.

The V gene is TRBV3-1 (or the pseudogene TRBV3-2), the J gene TRBJ1-3, with D possibly being TRBD1 (5 bases). The CDR3 loop spans 14 amino acids. The V and J ends lost 4 bases and 5 bases respectively, with 12 bases between them. The germline V gene has CDR1 LGHDT and CDR2 YNNKEL (reference sequence). This CDR3 reads CASSLSTARNTIYF. In DNA form, the CDR3 reads TGTGCCAGCAGCCTATCGACAGCAAGAAACACCATATATTTT.

This clone turned up a few times. The chain joins TRBV5-1 to TRBJ2-1; 9 nucleotides align to TRBD2. CDR1 and CDR2 (germline): SGHRS, YFSETQ. CDR3 size: 16 residues. V shed 0 bases, J shed 1 base, and the junction held 2 bases outside the gene matches. The CDR3 sequence is CASSLAAGGSYNEQFF. The CDR3 DNA is TGCGCCAGCAGCTTGGCGGCGGGAGGGTCCTACAATGAGCAGTTCTTC.

The chain uses TRBV25-1 and TRBJ2-1; TRBD2 matches 8 bases. CDR3 size: 17 residues. V was pared by 2 bases and J by 4 bases, with 10 bases of the junction left unmatched. In germline, CDR1 is MGHDK, CDR2 SYGVNS. CDR3 residues: CASSEPSGGARYNEQFF. CDR3 nucleotide sequence: TGTGCCAGCAGTGAACCGTCGGGGGGGGCGAGGTACAATGAGCAGTTCTTC.

The chain carries TRBV3-1 (or the pseudogene TRBV3-2) and TRBJ2-7, with a tentative D call TRBD1 (5 bases). Germline CDR1 is LGHDT and CDR2 is YNNKEL (reference sequence). The ends were cut back, 2 bases at V and 4 bases at J, with 12 bases in the middle. The CDR3 has 14 residues. The DNA of the CDR3 is TGTGCCAGCAGCCAACTGACAGAAGTTTACGAGCAGTACTTC. It specifies CASSQLTEVYEQYF.

The chain is built from TRBV29-1 and TRBJ2-3, with 7 bases aligning to TRBD2. This CDR3 has 15 residues. V dropped 6 bases and J dropped 1; count of bases not matched to a gene: 10. Germline lookup yields CDR1 SQVTM and CDR2 ANQGSEA. The chain's CDR3 is CSVSLGLIRTDTQYF. CDR3 DNA: TGCAGCGTCTCACTGGGACTAATACGCACAGATACGCAGTATTTT.

This chain connects TRBV2 to TRBJ1-6; TRBD1 is a possible D gene (6 bases). The germline V gene encodes CDR1 SNHLY and CDR2 FYNNEI. V shed 7 bases and J shed 7 bases, with 32 bases lying between them. The CDR3 loop spans 20 amino acids. The CDR3 DNA follows: TGTGCCAGCACCCGGGGGGCAGGGGACCCCTCCGGAGGGGCGAATTCACCCCTCCACTTT. Translated, it gives CASTRGAGDPSGGANSPLHF.

The V call is TRBV7-2, the J call TRBJ2-7; D is undetermined. The germline gives CDR1 SGHTA, CDR2 FQGNSA. V dropped 4 bases and J dropped 3 bases, with 10 bases sitting between them. The CDR3 totals 13 residues. The CDR3 sequence is CASSSQQFYEQYF. The CDR3 DNA sequence: TGTGCCAGCAGCTCCCAACAGTTCTACGAGCAGTACTTC.

This rearrangement joins TRBV2 to TRBJ1-2; no clear D gene. Trimming took 4 bases from V and 2 from J, leaving 8 bases between them. In germline, CDR1 is SNHLY, CDR2 FYNNEI. The CDR3 spans 13 residues. The CDR3 DNA reads as TGTGCCAGCAGTGTTCGCGGGAACTATGGCTACACCTTC. Translating it yields CASSVRGNYGYTF.

This chain uses TRBV19 with TRBJ2-7; a possible D gene is TRBD1 (6 bases). Trimming removed 5 bases at V and 3 bases at J, with 17 bases between. CDR3 length equals 15 residues. CDR1 is LNHDA, CDR2 SQIVND, per germline (reference sequence). The CDR3 spells CASSPRRGSDYEQYF. DNA of the CDR3: TGTGCCAGTAGTCCCAGAAGGGGGTCCGACTACGAGCAGTACTTC.